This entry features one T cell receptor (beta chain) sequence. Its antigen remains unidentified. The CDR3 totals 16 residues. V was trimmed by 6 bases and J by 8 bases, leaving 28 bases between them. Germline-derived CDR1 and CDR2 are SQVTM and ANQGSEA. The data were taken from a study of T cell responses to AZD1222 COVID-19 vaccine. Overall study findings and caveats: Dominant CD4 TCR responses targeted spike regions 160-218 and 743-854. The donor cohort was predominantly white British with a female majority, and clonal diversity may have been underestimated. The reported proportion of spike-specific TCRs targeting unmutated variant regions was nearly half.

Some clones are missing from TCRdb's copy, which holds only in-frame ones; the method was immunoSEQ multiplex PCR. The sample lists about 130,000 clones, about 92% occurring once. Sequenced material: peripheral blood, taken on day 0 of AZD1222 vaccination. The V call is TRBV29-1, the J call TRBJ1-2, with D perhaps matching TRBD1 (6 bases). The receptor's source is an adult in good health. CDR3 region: CSVASPSGAIGGGYTF. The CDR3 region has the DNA TGCAGCGTCGCATCCCCCTCAGGGGCCATCGGCGGCGGCTACACCTTC.